These T cell receptor beta chains were read from a single sample in a study of control samples from healthy donors and cancer patients. Clones were sequenced by immunoSEQ multiplex PCR, and TCRdb holds only the in-frame ones, with some missing. The table includes about 130,000 clones, just under 95% detected once. Source material: blood. The receptors originated from a man aged 25 to 40 in good health. The CDR3 runs from the conserved cysteine through the conserved F or W. D genes are given only for firm matches. Some rows mark clone size as missing; the rest say once, few, many or name a class of expanded clone.

J	size	V	D	CDR3	DNA
TRBJ2-7	NA	TRBV5-1	TRBD2	CASSLLAGIGEQYF	TGCGCCAGCAGCTTGTTAGCGGGGATTGGTGAGCAGTACTTC
TRBJ2-2	NA	TRBV20-1	TRBD2	CSASRASGGATGELFF	TGCAGTGCTAGTAGGGCTAGCGGGGGGGCAACGGGGGAGCTGTTTTTT
TRBJ1-1	NA	TRBV27	TRBD1	CASSVGTGKAGDTEAFF	TGTGCCAGCAGTGTAGGGACAGGAAAAGCGGGAGACACTGAAGCTTTCTTT
TRBJ2-5	NA	TRBV20-1	NA	CSAWQETQYF	TGCAGTGCTTGGCAAGAGACCCAGTACTTC
TRBJ1-5	NA	TRBV10-2	NA	CASSESGQVSNQPQHF	TGCGCCAGCAGTGAGTCGGGCCAGGTTAGCAATCAGCCCCAGCATTTT
TRBJ1-2	NA	TRBV10-3	TRBD1	CAISEHFGTGVDGYTF	TGTGCCATCAGTGAACACTTCGGGACAGGGGTCGATGGCTACACCTTC
TRBJ1-1	NA	TRBV18	NA	CASSPGGSRANTEAFF	TGTGCCAGCTCACCAGGAGGGAGTCGGGCGAACACTGAAGCTTTCTTT
TRBJ2-5	NA	TRBV29-1	NA	CSVVATETQYF	TGCAGCGTTGTAGCGACGGAGACCCAGTACTTC
TRBJ1-1	once	TRBV30	NA	CAWSGSNTEAFF	TGTGCCTGGAGTGGGTCTAACACTGAAGCTTTCTTT
TRBJ1-2	NA	TRBV7-2	NA	CASSLESHTGYYGYTF	TGTGCCAGCAGCTTAGAGTCCCACACAGGGTACTATGGCTACACCTTC
TRBJ2-1	NA	TRBV19	NA	CASSILTGTGYNEQFF	TGTGCCAGTAGTATACTGACAGGGACTGGCTACAATGAGCAGTTCTTC
TRBJ1-5	NA	TRBV5-5	NA	CASSLWVGGNMPQHF	TGTGCCAGCAGCTTGTGGGTTGGGGGGAACATGCCCCAGCATTTT
TRBJ1-6	NA	TRBV11-2	TRBD1	CASSDDRAYNSPLHF	TGTGCCAGCAGCGATGACAGGGCCTATAATTCACCCCTCCACTTT
TRBJ2-6	NA	TRBV19	NA	CASSMWPPSGANVLTF	TGTGCCAGTAGTATGTGGCCTCCCTCTGGGGCCAACGTCCTGACTTTC
TRBJ1-5	NA	TRBV3-1/TRBV3-2	NA	CASSQDQGRKEPQHF	TGTGCCAGCAGCCAAGACCAGGGACGTAAAGAGCCCCAGCATTTT
TRBJ1-1	NA	TRBV9	NA	CASSVEGETGAFF	TGTGCCAGCAGCGTAGAAGGGGAGACCGGGGCTTTCTTT
TRBJ2-7	NA	TRBV6-5	NA	CASRASNSRGEQYF	TGTGCCAGCAGAGCTTCAAATTCAAGAGGCGAGCAGTACTTC
TRBJ2-2	NA	TRBV6-2/TRBV6-3	NA	CASSSSPGQGTGELFF	NA
TRBJ1-1	once	TRBV28	NA	CASTPFSGGFGAFF	TGTGCCAGCACCCCCTTCTCGGGGGGCTTCGGAGCTTTCTTT
TRBJ2-3	few	TRBV29-1	NA	CSVEDRADTQYF	TGCAGCGTTGAAGATCGGGCAGACACGCAGTATTTT
TRBJ2-7	NA	TRBV30	NA	CAWSEGGTLYLVEQYF	TGTGCCTGGAGTGAGGGCGGGACACTGTACTTAGTCGAGCAGTACTTC
TRBJ1-2	NA	TRBV27	NA	CASSLGFPGGYGYTF	TGTGCCAGCAGTTTAGGTTTTCCAGGAGGCTATGGCTACACCTTC
TRBJ2-7	NA	TRBV23-1	TRBD1	CASSQGQGDRGRSSYEQYF	TGCGCCAGCAGTCAAGGTCAGGGGGACAGGGGTCGGAGCTCCTACGAGCAGTACTTC
TRBJ2-7	NA	TRBV4-1	TRBD1	CASSQGDSYEQYF	TGCGCCAGCAGCCAAGGGGACAGCTACGAGCAGTACTTC
TRBJ2-7	NA	TRBV10-3	TRBD2	CAISASGAPYEQYF	TGTGCCATCAGTGCGAGCGGGGCCCCCTACGAGCAGTACTTC
TRBJ2-2	NA	TRBV19	NA	CASSLGPGELFF	TGTGCCAGTAGTCTGGGTCCCGGGGAGCTGTTTTTT
TRBJ2-7	NA	TRBV19	TRBD2	CASGRLASSSEQYF	TGTGCCAGTGGCAGACTAGCGTCTTCGAGCGAGCAGTACTTC
TRBJ1-1	NA	TRBV20-1	NA	CSASRDREAFF	TGCAGTGCTAGTCGGGACCGAGAAGCTTTCTTT
TRBJ1-5	few	TRBV30	NA	CAWSVGAGNQPQHF	TGTGCCTGGAGTGTTGGGGCGGGCAATCAGCCCCAGCATTTT
TRBJ2-5	once	TRBV9	NA	CASSVVGALQETQYF	TGTGCCAGCAGCGTAGTGGGTGCCCTCCAAGAGACCCAGTACTTC
TRBJ2-7	NA	TRBV2	NA	CASSEDSSYEQYF	TGTGCCAGCAGTGAAGACAGCTCCTACGAGCAGTACTTC
TRBJ1-1	NA	TRBV5-1	NA	CASSLVGPLNTEAFF	TGCGCCAGCAGCTTGGTCGGGCCACTGAACACTGAAGCTTTCTTT
TRBJ2-1	NA	TRBV9	NA	CASSVGGGAYNEQFF	TGTGCCAGCAGCGTAGGAGGGGGGGCTTACAATGAGCAGTTCTTC
TRBJ2-1	NA	TRBV5-6	NA	CASSLGLWDSLYNEQFF	TGTGCCAGCAGCTTGGGTTTGTGGGACTCTTTATACAATGAGCAGTTCTTC
TRBJ1-1	NA	TRBV14	NA	CASTRTGMNTEAFF	TGTGCCAGCACGAGGACGGGCATGAACACTGAAGCTTTCTTT
TRBJ1-5	NA	TRBV9	NA	CASSETVTVSSNQPQHF	TGTGCCAGCAGCGAAACAGTTACCGTATCTAGCAATCAGCCCCAGCATTTT
TRBJ1-5	NA	TRBV24-1	NA	CATSEMADNQPQHF	TGTGCCACCAGTGAGATGGCAGACAATCAGCCCCAGCATTTT
TRBJ1-6	NA	TRBV7-2	TRBD1	CASSLGTGGLSPLHF	TGTGCCAGCAGCTTAGGGACAGGGGGCTTGTCACCCCTCCACTTT
TRBJ2-7	NA	TRBV7-2	NA	CASSLTGNHEQYF	TGTGCCAGCAGCTTAACTGGGAACCACGAGCAGTACTTC
TRBJ2-7	NA	TRBV15	NA	CATSRQGRYEQYF	TGTGCCACCAGCAGACAGGGCAGGTACGAGCAGTACTTC
TRBJ1-4	NA	TRBV5-4	TRBD1	CASRRTGAVATNEKLFF	TGTGCCAGCCGGCGGACAGGGGCGGTTGCAACTAATGAAAAACTGTTTTTT
TRBJ1-2	NA	TRBV2	TRBD1	CASSRDRGLGGYTF	TGTGCCAGCAGCCGGGACAGGGGGTTAGGTGGCTACACCTTC
TRBJ2-7	once	TRBV28	TRBD1	CASSSPGGYEQYF	TGTGCCAGCAGTTCCCCAGGGGGTTACGAGCAGTACTTC
TRBJ1-5	NA	TRBV6-4	NA	CASSREYGGNQPQHF	TGTGCCAGCAGTAGGGAATACGGAGGCAATCAGCCCCAGCATTTT
TRBJ1-6	NA	TRBV9	NA	CASSAGTRPSPLHF	TGTGCCAGCAGCGCCGGGACAAGGCCCTCACCCCTCCACTTT
TRBJ2-5	NA	TRBV3-1/TRBV3-2	NA	CASSQSLGPETQYF	TGTGCCAGCAGCCAAAGCCTTGGCCCGGAGACCCAGTACTTC
TRBJ1-4	NA	TRBV14	NA	CASSGGCRGEKLFF	TGTGCCAGCAGCGGGGGGTGCCGGGGTGAAAAACTGTTTTTT
TRBJ2-3	NA	TRBV3-1/TRBV3-2	NA	CASSQATQGTQYF	TGTGCCAGCAGCCAAGCCACCCAAGGTACGCAGTATTTT